The 18 T cell receptor beta chains below were found in one sample sequenced in a study of a mutant IDH1 vaccine in newly diagnosed glioma. Time point denoted: week 11, during vaccination. Each dose of the vaccine consisted of 300 ug of mutant IDH1 20-mer peptide, with topical imiquimod. Libraries were prepared by immunoSEQ multiplex PCR; TCRdb keeps only in-frame clonotypes and omits some of them. The sample contains some 130,000 clones, about four fifths of which appear only once. The antigens these receptors bind are not known. The sequences come from PBMCs, collected from a glioma patient whose treatment included an IDH1 peptide vaccine. The source is a man aged 40-49 years with glioma.

The V gene is TRBV27, the J gene TRBJ2-1; D remains unclear. This CDR3 spans 15 amino acids. V was pared by 6 bases and J by 2 bases, with 14 bases between. CDR1 is MNHEY and CDR2 is SMNVEV in the germline V gene (reference sequence). The CDR3 DNA reads as TGTGCCAGCAGCCTCAGGCTGGCAACCTACAATGAGCAGTTCTTC. This sequence encodes CASSLRLATYNEQFF.

This chain uses TRBV10-3 with TRBJ2-7; TRBD2 aligns across 10 bases. Trimming removed 0 bases from V and 12 bases from J; junction bases left unmatched: 11. Germline loops: CDR1 ENHRY, CDR2 SYGVKD. The CDR3 is made up of 15 amino acids. CDR3 nucleotide sequence: TGTGCCATCAGTGAGTCGTTCCTAGCGGGAGCAAAGCCGTACTTC. Protein sequence: CAISESFLAGAKPYF.

This clone has a handful of counts. The chain employs TRBV5-1 and TRBJ1-4; the D gene is possibly TRBD1 (6 bases). The V gene lost 5 bases and the J gene lost 7 bases, with 15 bases spanning the gap. This CDR3 is built from 14 residues. CDR1 and CDR2 (germline): SGHRS, YFSETQ. The CDR3 region has the DNA TGCGCCAGCAGATCACAGGGTTACCTTGAAAAACTGTTTTTT. Translated: CASRSQGYLEKLFF.

This clone was seen only a few times. The identical CDR3 is also encoded by other nucleotide sequences in the sample. V is TRBV6-5 and J is TRBJ1-1, with D maybe TRBD1 (6 bases). The CDR3 runs 14 residues. The V and J ends lost 5 bases and 5 bases respectively, with 15 bases between them. CDR1 and CDR2 (germline): MNHEY, SVGAGI. This chain's CDR3 is CASSPTGGGTEAFF. CDR3 coding DNA: TGTGCCAGCAGTCCTACGGGAGGGGGTACTGAAGCTTTCTTT.

CDR3: CASSPRGTVSPLHF. DNA for the CDR3: TGTGCCAGCAGCCCTCGGGGGACGGTTTCACCCCTCCACTTT. The chain has TRBV7-2 and TRBJ1-6; TRBD1 is a possible D gene (5 bases). There are 14 residues in the CDR3. Trimming cost V 5 bases and J 9 bases, with 14 bases left between them. Germline V gene lookup returns CDR1 SGHTA and CDR2 FQGNSA.

The chain uses TRBV6-1 and TRBJ1-1, with 8 bases identical to TRBD1. Germline V CDR1 and CDR2: MNHNS, SASEGT. The CDR3 length is 14 residues. Trimming removed 6 bases from V and 1 base from J; junction bases left unmatched: 4. The CDR3 DNA sequence: TGTGCCAGCAGGACCGGGACAGGGAACACTGAAGCTTTCTTT. It yields the protein CASRTGTGNTEAFF.

This chain links TRBV5-1 with TRBJ2-1; 10 bases map to TRBD2. The CDR3 is 16 residues long. The V and J ends lost 4 bases and 0 bases, in that order; junction bases with no gene match: 4. Germline V gives CDR1 SGHRS, CDR2 YFSETQ. CDR3 in DNA: TGCGCCAGCAGCCAGGGACTAGCGCCCTCCTACAATGAGCAGTTCTTC. This gives the protein CASSQGLAPSYNEQFF.

The chain has TRBV29-1 and TRBJ2-5, with D uncertain. Germline CDR1 reads SQVTM; CDR2 reads ANQGSEA. The V and J ends lost 4 bases and 3 bases respectively, with 18 bases between them. This CDR3 has 15 residues. The CDR3 loop is CSVVVVTIIKETQYF. The CDR3 DNA is TGCAGCGTTGTTGTAGTCACCATAATCAAAGAGACCCAGTACTTC. The complete variable domain, with remaining parts taken from reference TRBV29-1 and TRBJ2-5, reads SAVISQKPSRDICQRGTSLTIQCQVDSQVTMMFWYRQQPGQSLTLIATANQGSEATYESGFVIDKFPISRPNLTFSTLTVSNMSPEDSSIYLCSVVVVTIIKETQYFGPGTRLLVL.

This sequence joins TRBV5-6 and TRBJ2-5; D perhaps matches TRBD2 (6 bases). CDR1 SGHDT and CDR2 YYEEEE come from the germline V gene. V lost 4 bases and J lost 7, with 14 bases in between. The CDR3 totals 13 residues. The CDR3 DNA reads TGTGCCAGCAGCCCGTGGACCGGGGGGACCCAGTACTTC. Amino acids: CASSPWTGGTQYF.

The rearrangement joins TRBV15 to TRBJ2-5; the match to TRBD1 covers 11 bases. CDR1 and CDR2 from the germline V gene are LNHNV and YYDKDF (reference sequence). Unmatched junction bases numbered 6, after V lost 5 bases and J lost 4 bases. CDR3 length: 15 residues. The CDR3 bases are TGTGCCACCAGCCGGACAGGGGGCGAGGGAGAGACCCAGTACTTC. This codes for CATSRTGGEGETQYF.

The V call is TRBV27, the J call TRBJ1-2; D not certain. Germline assignment: CDR1 MNHEY and CDR2 SMNVEV (reference sequence). The CDR3 spans 13 residues. V gave up 5 bases and J gave up 1 base, with 8 bases separating them. In DNA, the CDR3 is TGTGCCAGCAGTCCGAGTATTAACTATGGCTACACCTTC. Translating it yields CASSPSINYGYTF.

The rearrangement joins TRBV4-1 to TRBJ2-7, with 7 positions matching TRBD1. With V trimmed by 5 bases and J by 3 bases, 13 bases remained unmatched. The CDR3 sequence is 16 residues long. From germline, CDR1 is MGHRA and CDR2 YSYEKL. The CDR3 protein is CASSKVGRDRSYEQYF. The CDR3 bases are TGCGCCAGCAGCAAGGTGGGTCGGGACAGAAGCTACGAGCAGTACTTC.

The V and J genes are TRBV10-2 and TRBJ2-7; D is unresolved. Per the germline V gene, CDR1 is WSHSY and CDR2 is SAAADI. The CDR3 has 12 amino acids. V was pared by 6 bases and J by 0 bases, with 6 bases between. The CDR3 DNA follows: TGCGCCAGCAGCGCCGTCTCCTACGAGCAGTACTTC. Translated, it gives CASSAVSYEQYF.

This clone was seen more than once but under ten times. V is TRBV9 and J is TRBJ1-1; tentative D call: TRBD1 (6 bases). This CDR3 comprises 14 residues. V was shortened by 2 bases and J by 5 bases, with 13 bases between the two germline ends. CDR1 and CDR2 from the germline V gene are SGDLS and YYNGEE. CDR3 in DNA: TGTGCCAGCAGCGTGGGGGCGATGGCGACTGAAGCTTTCTTT. It specifies CASSVGAMATEAFF.

The rearrangement uses TRBV7-2 and TRBJ2-3; D is uncertain. Germline CDR1 reads SGHTA; CDR2 reads FQGNSA. There are 16 residues in the CDR3. Trimming left V 2 bases short and J 0 bases short, with 12 bases between. For the CDR3, the DNA is TGTGCCAGCAGCTTATCCGGAACAGCTAGCACAGATACGCAGTATTTT. Protein: CASSLSGTASTDTQYF.

This clone was recorded at least ten times. The rearrangement links TRBV19 to TRBJ2-7; maybe TRBD1 (6 bases). The germline V gene encodes CDR1 LNHDA and CDR2 SQIVND (reference sequence). The CDR3 is 15 amino acids. Between the trimmed V and J ends, which lost 1 base and 3 bases, there was a span of 13 bases. The DNA for the CDR3 is TGTGCCAGTAGTATAGCCGGGGACACGGGCTACGAGCAGTACTTC. As protein: CASSIAGDTGYEQYF.

The J gene is TRBJ1-6, the V gene TRBV6-1, with D unclear. Per germline, CDR1 MNHNS and CDR2 SASEGT. Deletions cut 6 bases from V and 8 bases from J, with 17 bases between. CDR3 length: 15 residues. Here the CDR3 reads CASSKTGDEYSPLHF. The CDR3 region has the DNA TGTGCCAGCAGCAAGACCGGGGATGAATATTCACCCCTCCACTTT.

The chain uses TRBV4-1 and TRBJ2-3; D possibly corresponds to TRBD1 (7 bases). Germline-derived CDR1 and CDR2 are MGHRA and YSYEKL. The CDR3 is made up of 16 amino acids. Deletions cut 0 bases from V and 8 bases from J, with 18 bases between. CDR3 amino acids: CASSQDVRGAGSTQYF. The CDR3 DNA reads as TGCGCCAGCAGCCAAGATGTCAGGGGGGCGGGATCTACGCAGTATTTT.